These 8 T cell receptor beta chains share one sample of origin, sequenced in a study of persistence of HIV-infected CD4 T cells (dated by TCRdb to the early 2020s). The immunoSEQ hsTCRB assay version 4, run in survey mode, was used to sequence TCRbeta repertoires from genomic DNA. Not all clones reach the TCRdb copy of this immuneACCESS table, which keeps in-frame sequences only. Checked studies attribute under half of the gap to unresolved V genes and leave the rest unexplained. For this sample the table gives about 25,000 clones, of which 74% were detected only once. The ten largest account for less than 2% of the sample. The sample's treatment or condition label, decoded: suppressive antiretroviral therapy. A pool of overlapping 15-mer peptides from HIV-1 Gag, at around 1.1 ug per peptide per mL, was used to stimulate the cells. Responding CD4+ T cells were sorted by upregulation of both CD40 ligand and CD69.

Antigens of these TCRs are unknown. The material sequenced was CD4+ T cells sorted from PBMCs after approximately 19-hour stimulation, taken from a patient who received antiretroviral therapy. According to the study, the label for this sample's cell subset or site signals: CD40L+CD69+ CD4 T cells responding to HIV-1 Gag peptides. The receptors originated from an adult man with HIV who was CMV-seropositive.

The V call is TRBV6-6, the J call TRBJ1-2; possibly TRBD1 for D (6 bases). This CDR3 has 12 amino acids. Germline assignment: CDR1 MNHNY and CDR2 SVGAGI (reference sequence). The germline V and J ends were trimmed by 11 bases and 3 bases, with 13 bases remaining between them. The CDR3 reads CAGGGNYYGYTF. The CDR3 DNA reads TGTGCCGGGGGGGGCAATTACTATGGCTACACCTTC.

V and J are TRBV21-1 and TRBJ2-7; TRBD2, the table's D call, was not compared with the DNA. TRBV21-1 is a recognized pseudogene. The CDR3 has 18 amino acids. CDR3 amino acids: CASSIIASGGIVSYEQYF. CDR3 in DNA: TGTGCCAGCAGCATCATCGCTAGCGGGGGGATAGTTTCCTACGAGCAGTACTTC.

The chain links TRBV7-3 to TRBJ2-1, with TRBD2 matching 7 bases. Germline CDR1 is SGHTA and CDR2 is FQGTGA. The CDR3 has 15 residues. V gave up 6 bases and J gave up 4 bases; unmatched junction bases: 9. CDR3 DNA sequence: TGTGCCAGCAGGCTGGGTACTAGCGAATACAATGAGCAGTTCTTC. This translates into CASRLGTSEYNEQFF.

The V gene is TRBV18, the J gene TRBJ1-2; D is undetermined. CDR1 KGHSH and CDR2 LQKENI come from the germline V gene. With 3 bases removed from V and 6 bases from J, the gap between germline ends came to 11 bases. This CDR3 spans 13 amino acids. The CDR3 DNA is TGTGCCAGCTCACCTTACAAGGAGGATGGCTACACCTTC. Its protein product is CASSPYKEDGYTF.

This chain uses TRBV20-1 with TRBJ2-3; D not certain. The CDR3 has 10 amino acids. Trimming left V 5 bases short and J 6 bases short, with 6 bases between. Germline V gives CDR1 DFQATT, CDR2 SNEGSKA (reference sequence). As DNA, the CDR3 is TGCAGTGCTCCCAAGGATACGCAGTATTTT. It is translated as CSAPKDTQYF.

The rearrangement links TRBV24-1 to TRBJ2-1; 9 nucleotides line up with TRBD2. This CDR3 is 17 amino acids long. The germline V gene has CDR1 KGHDR and CDR2 SFDVKD. With V trimmed by 0 bases and J by 2 bases, 4 bases remained unmatched. The DNA of the CDR3 is TGTGCCACCAGTGATTTGGGGCTAGCGGGGACCTACAATGAGCAGTTCTTC. Translation gives CATSDLGLAGTYNEQFF.

This clone has more than one count but fewer than ten. The CDR3 bases are TGCGCCAGCCACGGGACTAGCGGGGGGGCCTTCACAGATACGCAGTATTTT. Encoded protein: CASHGTSGGAFTDTQYF. The rearrangement links TRBV5-1 to TRBJ2-3; 16 positions agree with TRBD2. Germline CDR1 and CDR2: SGHRS and YFSETQ. V was pared by 7 bases and J by 2 bases, with 7 bases of the junction left unmatched. CDR3 length equals 17 residues. Filled out from reference TRBV5-1 and TRBJ2-3, the complete variable domain reads KAGVTQTPRYLIKTRGQQVTLSCSPISGHRSVSWYQQTPGQGLQFLFEYFSETQRNKGNFPGRFSGRQFSNSRSEMNVSTLELGDSALYLCASHGTSGGAFTDTQYFGPGTRLTVL.

The rearrangement joins TRBV5-1 to TRBJ1-4; D is unclear. CDR3 size: 15 residues. In germline, CDR1 is SGHRS, CDR2 YFSETQ. V gave up 4 bases and J gave up 0 bases, with 10 bases separating them. This chain's CDR3 is CASSPTAATNEKLFF. DNA for the CDR3: TGCGCCAGCAGCCCCACCGCGGCAACTAATGAAAAACTGTTTTTT.